The 16 T cell receptor beta chains reported below all come from one sample, sequenced in a study of early T cells in non-severe SARS-CoV-2 infection. A single record per CDR3 protein comes from TCRdb applying MiXCR to the 5' RACE reads. The sample lists 25,000 to 40,000 distinct CDR3 sequences, 4.7% seen once, with 7.9% in the top ten. Sequencing was done on a sample of whole blood. These receptors all come from an adult who was a healthcare worker with PCR-confirmed SARS-CoV-2 infection or an uninfected control (not recorded which).

The DNA for the CDR3 is TGTGCCAGCAGTTACTTCCTCGACAGCTATGGCTACACCTTC. Residues: CASSYFLDSYGYTF. This chain uses TRBV6-6 with TRBJ1-2; D might be TRBD1 (5 bases). Germline-derived CDR1 and CDR2 are MNHNY and SVGAGI (reference sequence). The CDR3 is 14 residues long. Trimming pared 1 base from V and 4 bases from J, leaving 10 bases between.

This clonotype has more than one count but fewer than ten. The V call is TRBV7-9, the J call TRBJ2-6; D unresolved. V lost 8 bases and J lost 1, with 6 bases in between. Per the germline V gene, CDR1 is SEHNR and CDR2 is FQNEAQ (reference sequence). This CDR3 comprises 13 residues. The CDR3 here is CASQRSGANVLTF. The CDR3 bases are TGTGCCAGCCAGAGGTCTGGGGCCAACGTCCTGACTTTC.

This clonotype was detected many times. V usage is TRBV29-1 and J usage is TRBJ1-1; unclear D gene. CDR3 length equals 12 residues. Germline V gives CDR1 SQVTM, CDR2 ANQGSEA. V was trimmed by 7 bases and J by 4 bases, leaving 13 bases between them. DNA of the CDR3: TGCAGCGCCGATCGGACGGGCACTGAAGCTTTCTTT. Encoded protein: CSADRTGTEAFF.

This clonotype was found many times. This chain connects TRBV24-1 to TRBJ2-2, with 9 bases aligning to TRBD1. Germline V gene sequence: CDR1 KGHDR, CDR2 SFDVKD. The CDR3 covers 16 residues. J gave up 5 bases and V 7 bases, and 10 bases lay outside the gene matches. CDR3 loop: CATRDTGQGETGELFF. For the CDR3, the DNA is TGTGCCACCAGGGACACGGGACAGGGAGAAACCGGGGAGCTGTTTTTT.

The CDR3: CASSLSSQGNIQYF. In DNA, the CDR3 is TGTGCCAGCAGCTTATCCAGCCAGGGAAACATTCAGTACTTC. This chain uses TRBV7-2 with TRBJ2-4; a possible D gene is TRBD1 (5 bases). Germline CDR1 SGHTA, CDR2 FQGNSA. CDR3 length: 14 amino acids. The germline V and J ends were trimmed by 2 bases and 6 bases, with 11 bases remaining between them.

The table lists this clonotype with many counts. As DNA, the CDR3 is TGTGCCAGCAGCCAAGTTCGCCAGAGCTCCTACAATGAGCAGTTCTTC. Translated, it gives CASSQVRQSSYNEQFF. This sequence joins TRBV3-1 and TRBJ2-1; D is undetermined. The germline gives CDR1 LGHDT, CDR2 YNNKEL (reference sequence). The germline V and J ends were trimmed by 1 base and 0 bases, with 10 bases remaining between them. The CDR3 runs to 16 residues.

This chain connects TRBV28 to TRBJ2-1; 12 nucleotides align to TRBD2. The CDR3 sequence is 15 residues long. The germline CDR1 and CDR2 sequences are MDHEN and SYDVKM. The V and J ends lost 6 bases and 2 bases, in that order; junction bases with no gene match: 2. This CDR3 reads CASRSSGGAYNEQFF. The CDR3, as DNA: TGTGCCAGCAGGTCTAGCGGGGGGGCCTACAATGAGCAGTTCTTC.

This clonotype was found many times. The chain combines TRBV11-2 with TRBJ2-1; 8 bases align to TRBD1. The length of the CDR3 is 14 residues. V lost 3 bases, J lost 9 bases, and 7 bases stayed unmatched. Germline CDR1 and CDR2: SGHAT and FQNNGV. The CDR3 protein is CASSFRQGAIEQFF. The CDR3 DNA is TGTGCCAGCAGCTTCCGCCAGGGGGCCATTGAGCAGTTCTTC.

V usage is TRBV5-1 and J usage is TRBJ2-1; D remains ambiguous. V lost 4 bases to trimming and J lost 6 bases, with 5 bases between them. The CDR3 sequence is 11 residues long. Germline V gene sequence: CDR1 SGHRS, CDR2 YFSETQ. CDR3 amino acids: CASSPGNEQFF. CDR3 coding DNA: TGCGCCAGCAGCCCGGGCAATGAGCAGTTCTTC. The full variable domain, rest sourced from reference TRBV5-1 and TRBJ2-1, is KAGVTQTPRYLIKTRGQQVTLSCSPISGHRSVSWYQQTPGQGLQFLFEYFSETQRNKGNFPGRFSGRQFSNSRSEMNVSTLELGDSALYLCASSPGNEQFFGPGTRLTVL.

This clonotype has a count of ten or more. The chain couples TRBV7-9 to TRBJ2-7, with D maybe TRBD1 (5 bases). The CDR3 loop spans 14 amino acids. V was shortened by 0 bases and J by 6 bases, with 12 bases between the two germline ends. Per germline, CDR1 SEHNR and CDR2 FQNEAQ (reference sequence). The CDR3 loop is CASSLAPRVREQYF. The CDR3 bases are TGTGCCAGCAGCTTAGCCCCCAGGGTGCGCGAGCAGTACTTC.

This chain links TRBV19 with TRBJ2-7, with D perhaps TRBD1 (6 bases). Germline CDR1 reads LNHDA; CDR2 reads SQIVND (reference sequence). The CDR3 loop spans 13 amino acids. V dropped 4 bases and J dropped 0 bases, with 7 bases sitting between them. CDR3 amino acids: CASSTGASYEQYF. CDR3 coding DNA: TGTGCCAGTAGTACAGGGGCCTCCTACGAGCAGTACTTC.

This clonotype was counted many times. This chain connects TRBV5-5 to TRBJ1-1; TRBD1 aligns across 8 bases. Germline-derived CDR1 and CDR2 are SGHKS and YYEKEE (reference sequence). J gave up 8 bases and V 1 base, and 7 bases lay outside the gene matches. There are 14 residues in the CDR3. The CDR3 loop reads CASSLQGAHWEAFF. In DNA form, the CDR3 reads TGTGCCAGCAGCTTGCAGGGGGCCCATTGGGAAGCTTTCTTT. Full variable domain (outside the CDR3, taken from reference TRBV5-5 and TRBJ1-1): DAGVTQSPTHLIKTRGQQVTLRCSPISGHKSVSWYQQVLGQGPQFIFQYYEKEERGRGNFPDRFSARQFPNYSSELNVNALLLGDSALYLCASSLQGAHWEAFFGQGTRLTVV.

The chain is built from TRBV6-1 and TRBJ1-6; TRBD1 matches at 8 bases. Germline V lookup: CDR1 MNHNS, CDR2 SASEGT. V gave up 7 bases and J gave up 7 bases; unmatched junction bases: 6. This CDR3 comprises 14 residues. The CDR3 region has the DNA TGTGCCAGCATTCGTGACAGGGGCAATTCACCCCTCCACTTT. Protein: CASIRDRGNSPLHF.

This clonotype came up many times. This CDR3 is CASSLQEGHTF. Here the CDR3 DNA reads TGTGCCAGCAGTTTACAGGAAGGCCACACCTTC. The rearrangement joins TRBV6-6 to TRBJ1-2; D perhaps matches TRBD1 (5 bases). Germline assignment: CDR1 MNHNY and CDR2 SVGAGI (reference sequence). The CDR3 has 11 amino acids. V lost 4 bases to trimming and J lost 12 bases, with 12 bases between them.

The chain carries TRBV27 and TRBJ1-6; D gene ambiguous. The V and J ends lost 5 bases and 0 bases respectively, with 14 bases between them. Germline CDR1 MNHEY, CDR2 SMNVEV (reference sequence). This CDR3 region has 17 residues. The CDR3 nucleotides read TGTGCCAGCAGTGCCTTATATCGGGGCTCCTATAATTCACCCCTCCACTTT. Amino acid sequence: CASSALYRGSYNSPLHF.

The rearrangement joins TRBV14 to TRBJ2-1; 8 bases agree with TRBD1. CDR3 length equals 18 residues. J lost 1 base, V lost 6 bases, and 14 bases had no gene match. In germline, CDR1 is SGHDN, CDR2 FVKESK. The CDR3 nucleotides read TGTGCCAGCAGACCTGGACAGGGTGCTAAGGGTTCCTACAATGAGCAGTTCTTC. As protein: CASRPGQGAKGSYNEQFF.